This record concerns one TCR beta chain sequence. V lost 6 bases to trimming and J lost 10 bases, with 15 bases between them. The CDR3 loop spans 13 amino acids. This record belongs to a study of blood T cell repertoires in COVID-19. Study details: The United States, Italy and Spain supplied acute and convalescent COVID-19 samples. Nucleic acid was either cDNA or gDNA, and it came from T cells, B-cell-depleted T cells, or PBMCs.

Methods used by the authors: By means of reference gene primer amplification, nucleated cell counts were estimated. Measured with immunoSEQ multiplex PCR; TCRdb has only the in-frame clones, and not every one. For V, J and clone size, that table is used; D and trimming come from the DNA. The sample includes about 260,000 clones, roughly 82% of them seen just once. The sequencing input was PBMCs or T cells enriched from blood (not recorded which). This rearrangement joins TRBV12-3 or TRBV12-4 to TRBJ1-4; a possible D gene is TRBD1 (6 bases). The sequence was collected from a woman aged 45-59 years who had recovered from COVID-19. Written as DNA, the CDR3 is TGTGCCAGCAGGGGGGCAGGGATGCGAAAACTGTTTTTT. Translated: CASRGAGMRKLFF.